Shown below are 8 T cell receptor beta chains from a single sample sequenced in a study of chemoradiotherapy in HPV16-positive cancers. Using immunoSEQ multiplex PCR, the repertoire was profiled, and TCRdb retains in-frame clones only, with some absent. The sample shows a few thousand clones, just under 75% of them seen only once. This specimen consisted of tumor tissue, obtained from a patient who underwent chemoradiotherapy. These receptors were collected from a human donor with HPV-associated anogenital cancer.

The V gene is TRBV5-4, the J gene TRBJ2-5, with 7 positions matching TRBD2. After removal of 5 bases from V and 5 bases from J, the junction contained 9 bases not matched to a gene. Per germline, CDR1 SGHNT and CDR2 YYREEE (reference sequence). This CDR3 comprises 14 residues. The CDR3 spells CASRGGSVRETQYF. The CDR3 nucleotides are TGTGCCAGCAGAGGCGGGAGCGTCCGTGAGACCCAGTACTTC.

This chain links TRBV11-2 with TRBJ2-1; tentative D call: TRBD2 (6 bases). Germline loops: CDR1 SGHAT, CDR2 FQNNGV. Trimming shortened V by 0 bases and J by 4 bases, and 10 bases separated the two germline ends. CDR3 length: 15 amino acids. In DNA form, the CDR3 reads TGTGCCAGCAGCTTAGAGGGTAGCGGATACAATGAGCAGTTCTTC. This encodes CASSLEGSGYNEQFF.

The V gene is TRBV27, the J gene TRBJ1-3; TRBD1 agrees at 7 bases. There are 16 residues in the CDR3. From germline, CDR1 is MNHEY and CDR2 SMNVEV (reference sequence). Losses at the gene ends were 7 bases for V and 0 bases for J; bases not matched to a gene: 9. The CDR3: CASKPGQTLSGNTIYF. The CDR3 DNA reads TGTGCCAGCAAGCCGGGACAGACCCTCTCTGGAAACACCATATATTTT.

This sequence joins TRBV6-1 and TRBJ2-3; 11 positions agree with TRBD2. This CDR3 is 14 amino acids long. Losses at the gene ends were 6 bases for V and 5 bases for J; bases not matched to a gene: 4. Germline lookup yields CDR1 MNHNS and CDR2 SASEGT. The CDR3 reads CASRLAGVGDTQYF. The CDR3 DNA reads as TGTGCCAGCAGACTAGCGGGAGTTGGAGATACGCAGTATTTT.

This chain joins TRBV5-1 and TRBJ2-1; 10 nucleotides match TRBD2. There are 15 residues in the CDR3. V lost 8 bases and J lost 4; bases outside the gene matches: 9. Germline V CDR1 and CDR2: SGHRS, YFSETQ. The CDR3 here is CASKPSGSVYNEQFF. The CDR3 DNA is TGCGCCAGTAAGCCTAGCGGGAGCGTTTACAATGAGCAGTTCTTC. The complete variable domain, with remaining parts taken from reference TRBV5-1 and TRBJ2-1, reads KAGVTQTPRYLIKTRGQQVTLSCSPISGHRSVSWYQQTPGQGLQFLFEYFSETQRNKGNFPGRFSGRQFSNSRSEMNVSTLELGDSALYLCASKPSGSVYNEQFFGPGTRLTVL.

The chain combines TRBV5-1 with TRBJ2-3; no definite D call. Germline V lookup: CDR1 SGHRS, CDR2 YFSETQ. CDR3 size: 16 residues. With 0 bases removed from V and 2 bases from J, the gap between germline ends came to 13 bases. Here the CDR3 DNA reads TGCGCCAGCAGCTTGGTATCCCAGGACGTCACAGATACGCAGTATTTT. This codes for CASSLVSQDVTDTQYF. Full variable domain (remainder filled in from reference TRBV5-1 and TRBJ2-3): KAGVTQTPRYLIKTRGQQVTLSCSPISGHRSVSWYQQTPGQGLQFLFEYFSETQRNKGNFPGRFSGRQFSNSRSEMNVSTLELGDSALYLCASSLVSQDVTDTQYFGPGTRLTVL.

The CDR3 nucleotides read TGTGCCATCAACGGGCTAGCGGGAGGCCCCTCCTACAATGAGCAGTTCTTC. This translates into CAINGLAGGPSYNEQFF. The chain combines TRBV10-3 with TRBJ2-1; TRBD2 matches 11 bases. The length of the CDR3 is 17 residues. With V trimmed by 7 bases and J by 0 bases, 8 bases remained unmatched. The V gene's germline CDR1 is ENHRY and CDR2 SYGVKD.

V usage is TRBV9 and J usage is TRBJ2-2; no definite D call. This CDR3 comprises 16 residues. The germline gives CDR1 SGDLS, CDR2 YYNGEE. Trimming removed 4 bases at V and 0 bases at J, with 13 bases between. The CDR3 DNA follows: TGTGCCAGCAGCCCCGACACTGCTGCGAACACCGGGGAGCTGTTTTTT. As protein: CASSPDTAANTGELFF.